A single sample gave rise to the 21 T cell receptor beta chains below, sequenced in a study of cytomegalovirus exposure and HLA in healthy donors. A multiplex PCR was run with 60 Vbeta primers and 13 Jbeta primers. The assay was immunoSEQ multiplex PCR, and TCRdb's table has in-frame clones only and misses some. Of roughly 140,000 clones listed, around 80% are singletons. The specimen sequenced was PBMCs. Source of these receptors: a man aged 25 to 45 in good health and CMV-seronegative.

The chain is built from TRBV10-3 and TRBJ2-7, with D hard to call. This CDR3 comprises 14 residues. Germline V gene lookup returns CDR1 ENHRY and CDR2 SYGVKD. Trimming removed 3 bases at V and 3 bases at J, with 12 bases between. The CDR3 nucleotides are TGTGCCATCAGTGACTCTGTTTCTTTCTACGAGCAGTACTTC. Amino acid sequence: CAISDSVSFYEQYF.

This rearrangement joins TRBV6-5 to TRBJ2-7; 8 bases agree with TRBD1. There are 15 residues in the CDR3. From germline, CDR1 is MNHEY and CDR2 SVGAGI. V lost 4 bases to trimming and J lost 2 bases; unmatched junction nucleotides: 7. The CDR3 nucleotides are TGTGCCAGCAGTTTCGACAGGGGACAAACCTACGAGCAGTACTTC. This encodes CASSFDRGQTYEQYF.

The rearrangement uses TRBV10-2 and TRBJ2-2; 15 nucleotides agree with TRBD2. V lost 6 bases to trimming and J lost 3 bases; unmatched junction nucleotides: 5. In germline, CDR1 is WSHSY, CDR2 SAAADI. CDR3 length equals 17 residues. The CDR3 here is CASSPGLAGGYTGELFF. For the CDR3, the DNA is TGCGCCAGCAGCCCGGGACTAGCGGGGGGCTACACCGGGGAGCTGTTTTTT.

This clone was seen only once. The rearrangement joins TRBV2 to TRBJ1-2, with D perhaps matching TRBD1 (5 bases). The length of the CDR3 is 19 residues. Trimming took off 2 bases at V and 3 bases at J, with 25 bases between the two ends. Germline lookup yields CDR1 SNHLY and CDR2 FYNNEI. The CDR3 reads CASSEPVFQGGRIDYGYTF. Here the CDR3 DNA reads TGTGCCAGCAGTGAACCCGTGTTTCAGGGCGGGAGGATAGACTATGGCTACACCTTC.

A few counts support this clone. CDR3 residues: CASSQVRFMEAFF. The DNA of the CDR3 is TGCGCCAGCAGCCAAGTCCGTTTTATGGAAGCTTTCTTT. The chain has TRBV4-1 and TRBJ1-1; no clear D gene. CDR3 length equals 13 residues. V was cut by 1 base and J by 8 bases, with 11 bases left in between. CDR1 is MGHRA, CDR2 YSYEKL, per germline.

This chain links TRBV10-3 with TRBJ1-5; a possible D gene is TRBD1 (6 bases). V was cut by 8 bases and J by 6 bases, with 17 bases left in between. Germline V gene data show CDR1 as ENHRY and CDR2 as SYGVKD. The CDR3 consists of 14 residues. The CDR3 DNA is TGTGCCATCGCCCCCAGGGGCGATAGTCAGCCCCAGCATTTT. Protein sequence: CAIAPRGDSQPQHF.

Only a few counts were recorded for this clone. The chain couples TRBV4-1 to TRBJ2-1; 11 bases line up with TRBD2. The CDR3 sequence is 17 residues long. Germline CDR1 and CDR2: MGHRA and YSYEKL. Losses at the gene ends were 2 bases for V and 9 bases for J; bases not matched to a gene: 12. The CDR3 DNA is TGCGCCAGCAGCCAATCCTCCACTAGCGGGGGTATTAGTGAGCAGTTCTTC. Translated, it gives CASSQSSTSGGISEQFF.

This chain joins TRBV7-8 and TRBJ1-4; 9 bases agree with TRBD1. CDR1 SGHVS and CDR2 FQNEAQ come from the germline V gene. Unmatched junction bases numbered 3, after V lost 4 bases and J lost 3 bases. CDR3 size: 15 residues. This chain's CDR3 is CASSWDRASNEKLFF. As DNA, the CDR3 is TGTGCCAGCAGCTGGGACAGGGCCTCTAATGAAAAACTGTTTTTT.

The CDR3 DNA sequence: TGTGCCAGCAGCTCACGACAGGGGCTTTCAGATACGCAGTATTTT. Amino acids: CASSSRQGLSDTQYF. The V and J genes are TRBV7-9 and TRBJ2-3; 8 bases align to TRBD1. Germline CDR1 SEHNR, CDR2 FQNEAQ (reference sequence). J gave up 4 bases and V 4 bases, and 7 bases lay outside the gene matches. This CDR3 contains 15 residues.

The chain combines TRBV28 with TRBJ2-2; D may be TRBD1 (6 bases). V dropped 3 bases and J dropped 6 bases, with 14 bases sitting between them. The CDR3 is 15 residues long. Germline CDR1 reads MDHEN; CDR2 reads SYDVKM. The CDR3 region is CASSFYRVVAGELFF. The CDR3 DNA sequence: TGTGCCAGCAGTTTTTACAGGGTTGTGGCCGGGGAGCTGTTTTTT.

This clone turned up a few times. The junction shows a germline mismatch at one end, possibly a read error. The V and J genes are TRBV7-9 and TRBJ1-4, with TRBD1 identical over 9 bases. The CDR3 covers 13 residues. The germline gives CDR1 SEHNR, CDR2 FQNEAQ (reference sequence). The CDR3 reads CASSLDRGGVWVF. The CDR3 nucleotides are TGTGCCAGCAGCTTGGACAGGGGTGGTGTATGGGTTTTT.

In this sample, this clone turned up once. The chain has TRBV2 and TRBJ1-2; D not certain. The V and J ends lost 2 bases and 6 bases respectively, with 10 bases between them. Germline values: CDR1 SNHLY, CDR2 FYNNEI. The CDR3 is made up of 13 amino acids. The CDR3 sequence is CASSERSSDGYTF. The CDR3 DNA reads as TGTGCCAGCAGTGAACGGTCCTCTGATGGCTACACCTTC.

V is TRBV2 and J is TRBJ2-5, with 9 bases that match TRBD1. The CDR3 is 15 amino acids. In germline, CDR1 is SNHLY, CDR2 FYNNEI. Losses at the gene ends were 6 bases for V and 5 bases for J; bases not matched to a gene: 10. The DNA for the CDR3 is TGTGCCAGCAGATCAGACAGGGGGTTCAGGGAGACCCAGTACTTC. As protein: CASRSDRGFRETQYF.

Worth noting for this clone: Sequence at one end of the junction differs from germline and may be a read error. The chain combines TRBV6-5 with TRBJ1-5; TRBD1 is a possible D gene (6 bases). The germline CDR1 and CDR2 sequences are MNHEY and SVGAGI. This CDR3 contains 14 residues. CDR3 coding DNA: TGTGCCAGCTCGTTCCGAGGGGGAGATCAGCCCCAGAATTTT. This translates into CASSFRGGDQPQNF.

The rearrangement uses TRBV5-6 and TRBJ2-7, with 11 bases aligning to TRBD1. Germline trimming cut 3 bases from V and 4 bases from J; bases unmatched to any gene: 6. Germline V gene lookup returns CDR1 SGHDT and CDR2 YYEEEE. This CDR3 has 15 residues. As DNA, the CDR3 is TGTGCCAGCAGCTCACCGGGACAGGGGGTATACGAGCAGTACTTC. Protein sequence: CASSSPGQGVYEQYF. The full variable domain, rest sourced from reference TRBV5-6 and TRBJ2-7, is DAGVTQSPTHLIKTRGQQVTLRCSPKSGHDTVSWYQQALGQGPQFIFQYYEEEERQRGNFPDRFSGHQFPNYSSELNVNALLLGDSALYLCASSSPGQGVYEQYFGPGTRLTVT.

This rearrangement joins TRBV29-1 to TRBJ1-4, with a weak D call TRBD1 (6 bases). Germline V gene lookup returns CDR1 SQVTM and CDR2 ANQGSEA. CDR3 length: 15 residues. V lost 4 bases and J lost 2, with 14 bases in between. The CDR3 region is CSVAGGLTTNEKLFF. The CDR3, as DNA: TGCAGCGTTGCCGGGGGGCTTACGACTAATGAAAAACTGTTTTTT. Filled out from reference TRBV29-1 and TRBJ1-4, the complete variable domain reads SAVISQKPSRDICQRGTSLTIQCQVDSQVTMMFWYRQQPGQSLTLIATANQGSEATYESGFVIDKFPISRPNLTFSTLTVSNMSPEDSSIYLCSVAGGLTTNEKLFFGSGTQLSVL.

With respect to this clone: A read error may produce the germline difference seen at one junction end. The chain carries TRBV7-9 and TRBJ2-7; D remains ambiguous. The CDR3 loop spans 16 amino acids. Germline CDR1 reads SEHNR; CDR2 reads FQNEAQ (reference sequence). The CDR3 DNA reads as TGTTCCAGCAGCCCCCAACGTGGCAGGTCCCTGTACGAGCAGTACTTC. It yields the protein CSSSPQRGRSLYEQYF.

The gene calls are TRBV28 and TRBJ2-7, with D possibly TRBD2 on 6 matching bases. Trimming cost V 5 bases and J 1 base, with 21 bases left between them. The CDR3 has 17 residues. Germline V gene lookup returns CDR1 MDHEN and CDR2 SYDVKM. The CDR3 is CASSPSGWIRGSYEQYF. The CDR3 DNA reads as TGTGCCAGCAGTCCCTCGGGGTGGATCCGGGGGTCCTACGAGCAGTACTTC.

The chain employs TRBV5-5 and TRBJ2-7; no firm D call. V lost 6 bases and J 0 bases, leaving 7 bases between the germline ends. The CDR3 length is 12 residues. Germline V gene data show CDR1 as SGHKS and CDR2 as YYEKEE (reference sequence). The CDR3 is CASIDNSYEQYF. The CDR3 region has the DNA TGTGCCAGCATCGACAACTCCTACGAGCAGTACTTC.

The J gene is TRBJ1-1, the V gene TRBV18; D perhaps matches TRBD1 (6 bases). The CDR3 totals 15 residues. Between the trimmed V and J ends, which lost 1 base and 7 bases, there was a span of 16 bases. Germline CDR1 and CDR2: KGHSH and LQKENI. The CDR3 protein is CASSPRQTGSSEAFF. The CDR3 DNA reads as TGTGCCAGCTCACCACGTCAAACAGGGAGCAGTGAAGCTTTCTTT.

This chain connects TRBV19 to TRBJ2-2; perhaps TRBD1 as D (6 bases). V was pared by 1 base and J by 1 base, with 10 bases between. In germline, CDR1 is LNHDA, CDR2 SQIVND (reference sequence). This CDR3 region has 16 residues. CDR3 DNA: TGTGCCAGTAGTATAGGGACGGGACAGAACACCGGGGAGCTGTTTTTT. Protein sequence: CASSIGTGQNTGELFF.